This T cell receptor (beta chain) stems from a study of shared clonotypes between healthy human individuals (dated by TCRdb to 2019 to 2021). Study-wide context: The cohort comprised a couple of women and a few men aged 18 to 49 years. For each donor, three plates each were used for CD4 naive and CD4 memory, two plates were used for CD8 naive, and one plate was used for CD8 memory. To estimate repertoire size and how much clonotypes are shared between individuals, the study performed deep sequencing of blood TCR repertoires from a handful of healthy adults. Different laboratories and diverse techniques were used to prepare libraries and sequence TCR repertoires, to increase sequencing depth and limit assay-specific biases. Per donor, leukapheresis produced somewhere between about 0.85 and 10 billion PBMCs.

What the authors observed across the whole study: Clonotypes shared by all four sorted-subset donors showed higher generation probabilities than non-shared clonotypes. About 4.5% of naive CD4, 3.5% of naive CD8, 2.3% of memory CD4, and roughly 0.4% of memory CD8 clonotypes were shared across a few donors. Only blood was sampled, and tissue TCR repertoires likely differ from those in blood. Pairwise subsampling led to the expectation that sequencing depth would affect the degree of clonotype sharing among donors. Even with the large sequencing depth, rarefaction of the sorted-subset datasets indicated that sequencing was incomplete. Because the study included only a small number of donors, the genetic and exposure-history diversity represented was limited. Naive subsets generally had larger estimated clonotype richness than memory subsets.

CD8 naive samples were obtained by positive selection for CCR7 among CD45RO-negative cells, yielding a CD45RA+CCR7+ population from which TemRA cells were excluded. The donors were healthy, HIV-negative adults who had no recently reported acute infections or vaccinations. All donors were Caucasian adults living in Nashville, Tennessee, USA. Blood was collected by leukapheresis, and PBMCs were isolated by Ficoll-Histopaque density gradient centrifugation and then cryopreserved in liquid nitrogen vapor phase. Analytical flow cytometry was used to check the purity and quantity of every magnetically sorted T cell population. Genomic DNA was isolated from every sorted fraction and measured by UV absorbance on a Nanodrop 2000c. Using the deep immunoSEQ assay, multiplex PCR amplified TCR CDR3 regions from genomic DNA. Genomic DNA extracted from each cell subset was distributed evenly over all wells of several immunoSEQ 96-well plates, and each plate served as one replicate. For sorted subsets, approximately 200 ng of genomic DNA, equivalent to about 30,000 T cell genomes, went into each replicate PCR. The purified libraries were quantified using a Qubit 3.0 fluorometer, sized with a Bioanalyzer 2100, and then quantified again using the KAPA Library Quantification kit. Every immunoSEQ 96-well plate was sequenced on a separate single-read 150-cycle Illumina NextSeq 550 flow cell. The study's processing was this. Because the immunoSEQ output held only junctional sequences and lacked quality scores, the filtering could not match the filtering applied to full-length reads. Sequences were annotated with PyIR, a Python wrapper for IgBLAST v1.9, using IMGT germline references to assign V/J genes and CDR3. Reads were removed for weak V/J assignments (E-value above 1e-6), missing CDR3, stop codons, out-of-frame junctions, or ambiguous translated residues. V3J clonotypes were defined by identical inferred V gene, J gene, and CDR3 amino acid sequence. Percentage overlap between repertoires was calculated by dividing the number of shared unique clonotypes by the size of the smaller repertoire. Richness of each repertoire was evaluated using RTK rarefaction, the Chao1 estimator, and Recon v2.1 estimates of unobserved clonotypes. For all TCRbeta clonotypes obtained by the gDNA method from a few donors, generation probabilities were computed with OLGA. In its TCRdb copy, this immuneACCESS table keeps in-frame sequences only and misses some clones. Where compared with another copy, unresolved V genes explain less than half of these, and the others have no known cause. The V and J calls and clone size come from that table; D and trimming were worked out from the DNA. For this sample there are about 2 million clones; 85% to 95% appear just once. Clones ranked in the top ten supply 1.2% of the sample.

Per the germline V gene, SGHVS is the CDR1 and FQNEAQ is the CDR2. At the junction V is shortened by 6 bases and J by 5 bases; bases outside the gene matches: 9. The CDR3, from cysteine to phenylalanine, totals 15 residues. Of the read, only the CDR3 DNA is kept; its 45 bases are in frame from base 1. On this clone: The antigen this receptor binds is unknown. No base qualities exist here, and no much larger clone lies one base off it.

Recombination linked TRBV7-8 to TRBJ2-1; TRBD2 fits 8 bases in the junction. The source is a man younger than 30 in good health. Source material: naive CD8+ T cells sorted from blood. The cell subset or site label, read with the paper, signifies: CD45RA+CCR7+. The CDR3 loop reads CASRSPGGGHNEQFF. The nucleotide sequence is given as TGTGCCAGCAGGTCTCCGGGAGGGGGACACAATGAGCAGTTCTTC.